This T cell receptor (beta chain) was recovered during a study of blood T cell repertoires in COVID-19. About the research overall: There were acute and convalescent COVID-19 samples, and they came from the United States, Italy and Spain. T cells, B-cell-depleted T cells, or PBMCs provided the cDNA or gDNA that served as material.

Germline loops: CDR1 SGHVS, CDR2 FQNEAQ. The V gene end was trimmed by 6 bases and the J gene end by 3 bases; junction bases not matched to a gene: 12. This CDR3 has 16 residues. As processed by the authors: Estimated nucleated cell counts came from reference gene primer amplification. The data were produced by immunoSEQ multiplex PCR, yet TCRdb's version contains in-frame clones alone and is incomplete. Clone size and the V and J calls come from that table; the DNA yielded D and trimming. The repertoire holds around 100,000 clones, with approximately 92% as singletons. The specimen was peripheral blood. The clonotype comes from a man between 50 and 59 years old with active COVID-19. The chain employs TRBV7-8 and TRBJ2-3; 7 nucleotides agree with TRBD2. The CDR3 loop reads CASSSTGGIRTDTQYF. The CDR3 nucleotides are TGTGCCAGCAGTTCCACCGGGGGGATAAGGACAGATACGCAGTATTTT.